This TCR beta chain is from a study of T cell responses to AZD1222 COVID-19 vaccine. Findings and limits, study-wide: Donors, mostly white British, included more females; clonal diversity was possibly underestimated. Baseline serostatus was positive in only six or seven AZD1222 recipients. Spike-spanning, vaccine-associated CD4 TCRs were dominant at 160-218 and 743-854. Close to half of all spike-specific TCRs reportedly target regions of the variants that are unmutated.

TCRdb keeps only in-frame clones here, not all; method: immunoSEQ multiplex PCR. The repertoire holds 160,000 or so clones, with about 89% as singletons. Notes on this clone: Its antigen is not known.

This CDR3 is built from 14 residues. The V gene end was trimmed by 6 bases and the J gene end by 5 bases; junction bases not matched to a gene: 8. The germline gives CDR1 SEHNR, CDR2 FQNEAQ (reference sequence). The source was peripheral blood, collected on day 0 of AZD1222 vaccination. This sequence originates from an adult in good health. The chain carries TRBV7-9 and TRBJ2-5, with 8 bases aligning to TRBD2. CDR3 sequence: CASSFSGSRETQYF. The CDR3 nucleotides read TGTGCCAGCAGTTTCAGCGGGAGCAGGGAGACCCAGTACTTC.